The clone carrying this T cell receptor beta chain has ten or more counts. Profiles of TCR beta VDJ and CDR3 were generated from a genomic DNA template. TCRdb reanalysed the reads using MiXCR and keeps one entry per CDR3 protein. The sample records 350,000 to 450,000 distinct CDR3 sequences, roughly 64% being singletons. The record originates from a study of CD8+CD57+ T cells in acquired aplastic anemia. Study details: Roughly 3.2 ug was the average amount of DNA from sorted CD4+ and CD8+ cells.

The specimen sequenced was sorted CD4+, CD8+, or CD8+CD57+ T cells (not recorded which) from PBMCs. The clonotype comes from a human donor in good health, serving as a control.

In DNA form, the CDR3 reads TGCAGTGCAGATGGAAGACAGGACACTAGCACAGATACGCAGTATTTT. Residues: CSADGRQDTSTDTQYF. V gene TRBV20-1 combines with J gene TRBJ2-3; perhaps TRBD1 as D (6 bases). The CDR3 has 16 amino acids. V lost 6 bases to trimming and J lost 0 bases, with 19 bases between them. Germline CDR1 is DFQATT and CDR2 is SNEGSKA (reference sequence).